These 9 T cell receptor beta chains were sequenced from one sample in a study of blood T cells in healthy people across ages. Primed by a sample-barcoded 5' primer and a J-beta primer mix, a second PCR proceeded for about 6 to 11 cycles. In TCRdb, the 5' RACE reads were re-called with MiXCR into one record per CDR3 protein. This table holds around 1,000,000 distinct CDR3 sequences, around 25% found once. The same sample was also used in a study of T cells of mothers and their children.

Input material: blood. These TCRs come from a girl aged 2 to 10 in good health.

This clonotype was found a few times. This chain joins TRBV10-3 and TRBJ1-6; weak D call: TRBD1 (6 bases). The CDR3 runs 15 residues. Germline assignment: CDR1 ENHRY and CDR2 SYGVKD. With 5 bases removed from V and 5 bases from J, the gap between germline ends came to 13 bases. CDR3 nucleotide sequence: TGTGCCATCAGTTCCAAGACAGGAGATAATTCACCCCTCCACTTT. It translates to CAISSKTGDNSPLHF.

This clonotype was counted ten times or more. This chain uses TRBV12-3 or TRBV12-4 with TRBJ2-1; D gene uncertain. Trimming removed 0 bases from V and 5 bases from J, with 5 bases in between. The CDR3 length is 13 residues. CDR3 region: CASSLAVNNEQFF. The DNA for the CDR3 is TGTGCCAGCAGTTTAGCGGTGAACAATGAGCAGTTCTTC.

This clonotype was counted between two and nine times. The CDR3 reads CASTPGTGAETQYF. The DNA of the CDR3 is TGTGCCAGCACACCGGGGACAGGGGCAGAGACCCAGTACTTC. The chain carries TRBV28 and TRBJ2-5, with TRBD1 identical over 10 bases. Per germline, CDR1 MDHEN and CDR2 SYDVKM. Losses at the gene ends were 7 bases for V and 4 bases for J; bases not matched to a gene: 6. The CDR3 is 14 amino acids.

In its sample, this clonotype was seen once. The chain uses TRBV13 and TRBJ2-2; 10 bases line up with TRBD2. CDR1 and CDR2 (germline): PRHDT, FYEKMQ (reference sequence). Trimming took 5 bases from V and 7 from J; bases not matched to a gene: 7. The CDR3 has 15 residues. The CDR3 DNA reads TGTGCCAGCAGCCCGAGCGGGAGGGGAGGCGGGGAGCTGTTTTTT. It encodes CASSPSGRGGGELFF.

The chain carries TRBV4-1 and TRBJ1-6; D call uncertain. The CDR3 consists of 17 residues. Trimming took off 0 bases at V and 3 bases at J, with 12 bases between the two ends. Germline assignment: CDR1 MGHRA and CDR2 YSYEKL. The CDR3 spells CASSQDSMTGYNSPLHF. The CDR3 DNA sequence: TGCGCCAGCAGCCAAGATTCCATGACGGGCTATAATTCACCCCTCCACTTT.

V usage is TRBV6-5 and J usage is TRBJ1-2, with D possibly TRBD1 on 5 matching bases. Germline V gene data show CDR1 as MNHEY and CDR2 as SVGAGI. V lost 0 bases, J lost 4 bases, and 9 bases lay in between. The CDR3 contains 14 residues. CDR3 DNA sequence: TGTGCCAGCAGTTACTCGGGGGGTGTCTATGGCTACACCTTC. Translation: CASSYSGGVYGYTF.

The CDR3 sequence is CAISGQLFSSTDTQYF. The CDR3 nucleotides are TGTGCCATCAGTGGCCAGCTTTTTTCTAGCACAGATACGCAGTATTTT. The chain joins TRBV10-3 to TRBJ2-3; D call uncertain. CDR3 size: 16 residues. V lost 4 bases and J lost 0, with 14 bases in between. Germline CDR1 reads ENHRY; CDR2 reads SYGVKD.

The chain carries TRBV20-1 and TRBJ2-3; D gene ambiguous. Germline-derived CDR1 and CDR2 are DFQATT and SNEGSKA (reference sequence). The CDR3 loop spans 13 amino acids. Trimming shortened V by 5 bases and J by 1 base, and 10 bases separated the two germline ends. The CDR3 spells CSAAQVGTDTQYF. DNA for the CDR3: TGCAGTGCTGCTCAGGTTGGCACAGATACGCAGTATTTT.

The V and J genes are TRBV3-1 and TRBJ1-1; D not resolved. The germline CDR1 and CDR2 sequences are LGHDT and YNNKEL (reference sequence). The V and J ends lost 1 base and 7 bases respectively, with 7 bases between them. The length of the CDR3 is 12 residues. This CDR3 reads CASSQGAGEAFF. As DNA, the CDR3 is TGTGCCAGCAGCCAAGGGGCAGGTGAAGCTTTCTTT.